This T cell receptor beta chain appears in the sequencing data of a study of blood T cell repertoires in COVID-19. As for the study in general: The origin of the acute and convalescent COVID-19 samples was the United States, Italy and Spain. Sample material is recorded as cDNA or gDNA derived from T cells, B-cell-depleted T cells, or PBMCs.

The method was immunoSEQ multiplex PCR; TCRdb's version includes in-frame clones alone and lacks a portion of them. The table lists over 90,000 clones, more than 90% of them singletons. Patients at the Seattle site were enrolled during active infection and followed longitudinally. Germline values: CDR1 LGHDT, CDR2 YNNKEL (reference sequence). The trim removed 0 bases at V and 2 bases at J, leaving 9 bases unmatched. The CDR3 loop spans 18 amino acids. The TCR was taken from a woman aged 45-65 years with COVID-19, enrolled during active disease. The V and J genes are TRBV3-1 (or the pseudogene TRBV3-2) and TRBJ2-7, with 11 positions matching TRBD1. Input material: peripheral blood. The CDR3 coding sequence is TGTGCCAGCAGCCAAGAAGGGGCCGGGGGACAGGGGGCCTACGAGCAGTACGTC. Translation gives CASSQEGAGGQGAYEQYV.